This T cell receptor (beta chain) originates from a study of blood T cell repertoires in COVID-19. The repertoire was sequenced with immunoSEQ multiplex PCR; TCRdb's copy has only in-frame clones and lacks some. The sample includes tens of thousands of clones, around 80% of them seen just once. Germline CDR1 and CDR2: MNHEY and SMNVEV (reference sequence). The germline V and J ends were trimmed by 1 base and 2 bases, with 15 bases remaining between them. CDR3 length equals 16 residues. This sequence was found in a human donor in a cohort sampled during active COVID-19. Input material: peripheral blood. This rearrangement joins TRBV27 to TRBJ2-7; TRBD2 is a possible D gene (6 bases). The CDR3: CASSLYRGSGPYEQYF. Written as DNA, the CDR3 is TGTGCCAGCAGTTTATATCGGGGGTCCGGGCCCTACGAGCAGTACTTC.